This record covers a single T cell receptor (beta chain). This clonotype was seen a handful of times. Its binding antigen is unknown. Per-base quality was not reported, and no clone a single base away is much larger than it. Libraries of naive CD8 T cells were built from around 18,000 to 910,000 sorted cells, with 10%, 30% or 50% of the purified RNA used. Naive CD8 T cells, defined as CD8+CD4-CCR7+CD45RA+, were FACS-sorted into RLT Plus buffer on a BD FACSAria II. To test detection sensitivity, Jurkat RNA equal to 9 to 10 TCR copies was added to samples of roughly 18,000-1,100,000 naive CD8 T cells. CD8 T cells were enriched using RosetteSep CD8+ T Cell Enrichment Cocktail and Ficoll-Paque, and the enriched cells then underwent ACK red cell lysis. This specimen belongs to a study of molecular identifiers for immune sequencing clone quantification (dated by TCRdb to about 2018). Regarding the research as a whole: In a replicate experiment, RNA from approximately 22,000 or 94,000 naive CD8 T cells was split into five aliquots, four of which were sequenced. CD8 T cells were used in a methods study to benchmark molecular-identifier clustering-based TCR repertoire sequencing (MIDCIRS) and TCR RNA copy counting. Broader findings and caveats from the paper: A single cell's worth of spiked-in Jurkat TCR RNA was reported detectable even among one million naive CD8 T cells. Spiked-in Jurkat TCR RNA (approximately 9 copies' worth), which is not part of the donor repertoire, was contained in the naive libraries. When barcode sub-clustering was not used, chimeric consensus sequences inflated TCR diversity, with chimeras reaching as high as 47%. In CMV-specific effector cells, clones with more than 20 RNA copies accounted for over 99% of molecules, whereas in naive cells such clones accounted for under 1%. Highly expanded clone sizes could be underestimated because identical TCR molecules may share a barcode. About 3 recovered TCR RNA copies per cell were obtained by modeling, versus about ten by digital PCR, implying a capture efficiency of around 28%.

Library preparation was by PCR. Sequencing used a NextSeq 500. Bulk TCR libraries were made following a previously described method, with the TCR primers given in Table S5. Purification of total RNA was performed with the Qiagen AllPrep DNA/RNA kit. Reads from multiple sequencing runs of the same library were pooled before analysis. The original pipeline was this. Reads were retained only if their TCR constant sequence matched exactly, and those retained reads were trimmed to 150 nt and grouped according to their 12-nt molecular barcodes. Reads within each barcode group were sub-clustered using a 15% Levenshtein threshold, and quality-weighted consensus sequences were constructed for each RNA molecule. Non-functional sequences were filtered out, along with any lower-count sequence sitting one edit away from another sequence. Based on a fit of two negative binomial distributions, barcode sub-clusters having less than 20% of the maximum read count were discarded. TCRdb reran the public reads through fastp at Q25 and MiXCR, keeping productive beta chains. Each entry merges the rows of one CDR3 protein and shows their most common DNA and genes. Here the V and J calls rest on TCRdb's processing, not on the authors' analysis. The sample table shows more than 450,000 distinct CDR3 sequences, and roughly 26% are seen once. The leading ten clones occupy under 0.85% of the sample.

Inclusive of the bounding cysteine and phenylalanine, the CDR3 is 20 residues long. Only CDR3 DNA is held: 60 bases, read in frame from base 1. After removal of 0 bases from V and 5 bases from J, the junction retains 11 bases not matched to a gene. The germline V gene encodes CDR1 SGHNT and CDR2 YYREEE (reference sequence). The source material was naive CD8+ T cells from blood, with Jurkat cell RNA spiked in. The cell subset or site tag for this specimen amounts to: FACS-sorted CD8+CD4-CCR7+CD45RA+ naive T cells. The chain employs TRBV5-4 and TRBJ2-2; 15 bases in the middle match TRBD2. The sequence came from a human donor in good health. Some libraries in this study had Jurkat cell RNA spiked in. The CDR3 protein: CASSLEGLAGGFGSTGELFF. DNA sequence: TGTGCCAGCAGCTTGGAAGGACTAGCGGGGGGGTTCGGGTCAACCGGGGAGCTGTTTTTT.